This T cell receptor beta chain was recovered during a study of identical twins. Findings and limits, study-wide: Diverse VJ usage suggested most zero-insertion clonotypes were not invariant T cells. Instead of following the same donors, the conclusions were based on cross-sectional statistical analysis.

The table lists this clonotype with a few counts. What it recognizes is unknown. Trimming took off 5 bases at V and 2 bases at J, with 12 bases between the two ends. The CDR3 spans 13 residues. Per germline, CDR1 GTSNPN and CDR2 SVGIG (reference sequence). TCRdb itself ran the 5' RACE reads through MiXCR, one entry per CDR3 protein. Of a few hundred thousand distinct CDR3 sequences in the sample, roughly 9% are singletons; the top ten hold about 8.1%. The clonotype was recovered from a woman aged 50 to 65 in good health. Specimen: naive T cells sorted from blood. The chain carries TRBV30 and TRBJ1-1; D might be TRBD1 (5 bases). CDR3 region: CAWDTGVNTEAFF. DNA of the CDR3: TGTGCCTGGGATACAGGTGTCAACACTGAAGCTTTCTTT.